This T cell receptor beta chain was obtained from a study of blood T cells in healthy people across ages. Study-level findings and limits: It was not known whether donors were CMV positive (a possible confounder of expanded clonotype changes). Higher naive T cell percentage went strongly together with higher TCR beta diversity.

Every sample gave at least 5 micrograms of total RNA when it was extracted. Germline V lookup: CDR1 MDHEN, CDR2 SYDVKM. The CDR3 runs to 15 residues. Deletions cut 6 bases from V and 5 bases from J, with 19 bases between. Remarks on this clonotype: Its antigen is still unknown.

Alongside a J-beta primer mix, a sample-barcoded 5' primer served in a second PCR lasting roughly 7 to 12 cycles. Every molecule of cDNA carried a tag from a template-switch adaptor with 12 random nucleotides. TCRdb reanalysed the 5' RACE reads using MiXCR and keeps one entry per CDR3 protein. The data show hundreds of thousands of distinct CDR3 sequences, around 29% seen once. This sequence was found in a woman between 65 and 79 years old in good health. Sequencing was performed on blood. The J gene is TRBJ1-2, the V gene TRBV28; TRBD1 might be the D (6 bases). The CDR3: CASSLLRAGEYGYTF. CDR3 in DNA: TGTGCCAGCAGCCTCCTCAGAGCAGGGGAGTATGGCTACACCTTC.